This T cell receptor beta chain was sequenced during a study of T cell responses to AZD1222 COVID-19 vaccine. General study findings and limits: An increase in Spike-specific TCR breadth and depth was observed after two AZD1222 doses. At baseline, just five to seven AZD1222 recipients tested seropositive.

Repertoires were generated with immunoSEQ multiplex PCR, while TCRdb's copy carries only in-frame clones and drops some. The sample holds over 95,000 clones; about nine tenths are singletons and the top ten take 6.5%. V shed 3 bases and J shed 2 bases, with 22 bases lying between them. This CDR3 is built from 18 residues. Germline V gives CDR1 MNHNS, CDR2 SASEGT. Second doses that came at about 4 or about 12 weeks were put together. Worth noting for this clone: The target antigen is unknown.

This chain connects TRBV6-1 to TRBJ2-5; perhaps TRBD1 as D (6 bases). Specimen: peripheral blood, collected 28 days after the second AZD1222 dose. This receptor was identified in an adult who received the AZD1222 COVID-19 vaccine. The CDR3 nucleotides read TGTGCCAGCAGTGAGGGGGCCTCTAGTTGGCAGGGGCAAGAGACCCAGTACTTC. Translation: CASSEGASSWQGQETQYF.